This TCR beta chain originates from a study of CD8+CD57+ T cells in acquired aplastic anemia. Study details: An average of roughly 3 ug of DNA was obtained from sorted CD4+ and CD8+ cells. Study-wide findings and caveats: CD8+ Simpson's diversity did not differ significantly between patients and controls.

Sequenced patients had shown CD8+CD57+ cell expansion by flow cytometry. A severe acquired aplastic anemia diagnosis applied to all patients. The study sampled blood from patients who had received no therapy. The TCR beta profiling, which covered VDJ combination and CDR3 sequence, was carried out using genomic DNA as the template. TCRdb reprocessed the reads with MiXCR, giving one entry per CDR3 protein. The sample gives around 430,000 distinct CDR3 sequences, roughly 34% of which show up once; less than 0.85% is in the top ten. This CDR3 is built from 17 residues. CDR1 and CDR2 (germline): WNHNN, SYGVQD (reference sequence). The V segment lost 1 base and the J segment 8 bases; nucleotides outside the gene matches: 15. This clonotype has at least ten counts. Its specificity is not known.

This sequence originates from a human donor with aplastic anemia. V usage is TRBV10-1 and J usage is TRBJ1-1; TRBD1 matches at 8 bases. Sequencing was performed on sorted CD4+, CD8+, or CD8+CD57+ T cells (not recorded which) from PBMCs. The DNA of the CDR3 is TGCGCCAGCAGTGAGTATCGACGGACAGGGAGCGGCGGGGAAGCTTTCTTT. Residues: CASSEYRRTGSGGEAFF.